Listed below are T cell receptor beta chains from one sample, sequenced in a study of OX40 agonist ivuxolimab in advanced cancers. The method was immunoSEQ multiplex PCR; TCRdb's version includes in-frame clones alone and lacks a portion of them. The table has some 110,000 clones, 90% seen once. This specimen was CD4+ or CD8+ T cells sorted from blood, taken in a trial of the OX40 agonist ivuxolimab. These receptors came from an adult with an advanced solid tumor such as melanoma, head and neck, liver or kidney cancer. Both conserved end residues are part of each CDR3. A D gene is named only where the DNA matches it firmly. Size tells how often a clone was seen (once, few, many) or the class of an expanded clone, and some rows leave it out.

j_call v_call cdr3_length clone_size d_call cdr3_aa cdr3_nt
TRBJ1-6 TRBV5-6 14 . TRBD1 CASSHRDRDSPLHF TGTGCCAGCAGCCACCGGGACAGGGATTCACCCCTCCACTTT
TRBJ2-3 TRBV7-3 15 . . CASSLGAGATDTQYF TGTGCCAGCAGCTTAGGGGCTGGCGCCACAGATACGCAGTATTTT
TRBJ1-2 TRBV9 15 . TRBD1 CASSVGGQGSHGYTF TGTGCCAGCAGCGTAGGTGGACAGGGGAGTCATGGCTACACCTTC
TRBJ2-7 TRBV28 13 . . CASSYQGPYEQYF TGTGCCAGCAGTTACCAGGGCCCCTACGAGCAGTACTTC
TRBJ2-3 TRBV9 14 . . CASSVDHDTDTQYF TGTGCCAGCAGCGTAGACCACGACACAGATACGCAGTATTTT
TRBJ2-7 TRBV28 14 . . CASSLASKRYEQYF TGTGCCAGCAGTCTTGCAAGCAAGCGTTACGAGCAGTACTTC
TRBJ2-3 TRBV19 16 . . CASSTGTAFSTDTQYF TGTGCCAGTAGTACGGGGACTGCTTTTAGCACAGATACGCAGTATTTT
TRBJ2-1 TRBV4-3 14 . TRBD2 CASSQVAGGNEQFF TGCGCCAGCAGCCAAGTAGCGGGGGGCAATGAGCAGTTCTTC
TRBJ1-5 TRBV27 11 . . CASRSQQPQHF TGTGCCAGCAGATCTCAGCAGCCCCAGCATTTT
TRBJ1-5 TRBV30 13 . TRBD1 CAWSGTGDQPQHF TGTGCCTGGAGTGGCACAGGGGATCAGCCCCAGCATTTT
TRBJ2-7 TRBV7-9 14 . TRBD1 CASSQTGGTYEQYF TGTGCCAGCAGCCAGACAGGGGGAACCTACGAGCAGTACTTC
TRBJ1-1 TRBV30 14 few . CAWSLTSMNTEAFF TGTGCCTGGAGCTTGACATCTATGAACACTGAAGCTTTCTTT
TRBJ2-3 TRBV7-2 14 . . CASSFTSDRNTQYF TGTGCCAGCAGCTTCACGAGCGACCGAAATACGCAGTATTTT
TRBJ2-1 TRBV18 15 . TRBD2 CASSPPRGGQFDPFF TGTGCCAGCTCACCACCGCGGGGGGGCCAGTTCGATCCGTTCTTC
TRBJ1-3 TRBV19 18 . TRBD1 CASSPDARQGRSGNTIYF TGTGCCAGTAGTCCCGACGCCCGACAGGGGAGGTCTGGAAACACCATATATTTT
TRBJ2-3 TRBV21-1 15 . . CASSTEIRGTDTQYF TGTGCCAGCAGCACCGAGATAAGGGGCACAGATACGCAGTATTTT
TRBJ2-5 TRBV5-5 13 . TRBD2 CASRRGLQETQYF TGTGCCAGCAGAAGGGGACTACAAGAGACCCAGTACTTC
TRBJ2-3 TRBV7-2 13 . . CASREGGGDTQYF TGTGCCAGCAGGGAGGGAGGGGGAGATACGCAGTATTTT
TRBJ2-5 TRBV5-4 14 . . CASKGGQGRETQYF TGTGCCAGCAAAGGGGGGCAGGGGAGAGAGACCCAGTACTTC
TRBJ2-7 TRBV5-1 17 . . CASSSSTILTVGWEQYF TGCGCCAGCAGCTCCTCCACGATACTAACGGTGGGGTGGGAGCAGTACTTC
TRBJ2-1 TRBV30 16 . TRBD2 CAWSIPPRGGYNEQFF TGTGCCTGGAGTATCCCTCCCCGGGGGGGCTACAATGAGCAGTTCTTC
TRBJ2-3 TRBV7-2 16 once . CASSQSGTTIADTQYF TGTGCCAGCAGCCAGTCCGGGACAACTATCGCAGATACGCAGTATTTT
TRBJ1-1 TRBV6-6 15 . . CASSLGGGRLAEAFF TGTGCCAGCAGCCTGGGGGGGGGACGCCTCGCTGAAGCTTTCTTT
TRBJ1-1 TRBV10-1 14 . . CASSDRVGYTEAFF TGCGCCAGCAGTGACCGGGTTGGGTACACTGAAGCTTTCTTT
TRBJ1-5 TRBV6-1 13 . TRBD1 CAGGQGATQPQHF TGTGCCGGAGGACAGGGGGCGACTCAGCCCCAGCATTTT
TRBJ1-6 TRBV7-3 13 few . CASRADGISPLHF TGTGCCAGCAGGGCGGACGGGATTTCACCCCTCCACTTT
TRBJ1-2 TRBV18 14 . . CASSPDRINYGYTF TGTGCCAGCTCACCGGACAGAATTAACTATGGCTACACCTTC
TRBJ2-3 TRBV11-3 15 . TRBD2 CASSDGLAGTDTQYF TGTGCCAGCAGCGACGGACTAGCGGGGACAGATACGCAGTATTTT
TRBJ2-5 TRBV19 14 . . CASSISQGRETQYF TGTGCCAGTAGTATCAGCCAGGGGAGAGAGACCCAGTACTTC
TRBJ2-1 TRBV2 11 . . CASSQRREQFF TGTGCCAGCAGCCAGCGGAGGGAGCAGTTCTTC
TRBJ2-3 TRBV5-4 14 . . CASSLTESTDTQYF TGTGCCAGCAGCTTGACAGAGAGCACAGATACGCAGTATTTT
TRBJ2-5 TRBV14 12 . . CASSQQRETQYF TGTGCCAGCAGCCAACAGAGAGAGACCCAGTACTTC
TRBJ1-1 TRBV18 14 once . CASSPQGLGTEAFF TGTGCCAGCTCACCACAAGGCCTCGGGACCGAAGCTTTCTTT
TRBJ1-1 TRBV9 15 . TRBD1 CASSVAPDRGPQAFF TGTGCCAGCAGCGTAGCTCCGGACAGGGGTCCCCAAGCTTTCTTT
TRBJ1-3 TRBV5-1 16 . . CASSLAGPLSGNTIYF TGCGCCAGCAGCTTGGCGGGACCGCTCTCTGGAAACACCATATATTTT
TRBJ2-5 TRBV28 13 . . CASSSDSPGTQYF TGTGCCAGCAGTTCCGACAGCCCAGGTACCCAGTACTTC
TRBJ1-4 TRBV28 16 . . CASSSPTVPTNEKLFF TGTGCCAGCAGTTCCCCCACAGTCCCAACTAATGAAAAACTGTTTTTT
TRBJ1-6 TRBV6-6 14 once . CASTKGQSNSPLHF TGTGCCAGCACCAAAGGACAGTCTAATTCACCCCTCCACTTT
TRBJ2-7 TRBV4-1 15 . . CASSPGQGVNYEQYF TGCGCCAGCAGCCCGGGGCAGGGAGTCAACTACGAGCAGTACTTC
TRBJ1-4 TRBV5-4 15 . . CASSSGIATNEKLFF TGTGCCAGCAGCTCTGGAATTGCAACTAATGAAAAACTGTTTTTT
TRBJ2-1 TRBV9 13 . . CASSVARADEQFF TGTGCCAGCAGCGTAGCCAGGGCTGATGAGCAGTTCTTC
TRBJ2-7 TRBV5-1 14 . TRBD1 CASSVGQRPYEQYF TGCGCCAGCAGCGTGGGACAGCGACCCTACGAGCAGTACTTC
TRBJ2-5 TRBV30 13 . TRBD1 CAWEQGAGETQYF TGTGCCTGGGAGCAGGGGGCCGGGGAGACCCAGTACTTC
TRBJ2-3 TRBV5-1 14 . TRBD1 CASSPGTGTDTQYF TGCGCCAGCAGTCCCGGGACAGGGACAGATACGCAGTATTTT
TRBJ1-5 TRBV28 14 few . CASTLGSGNQPQHF TGTGCCAGCACCCTAGGGTCGGGGAATCAGCCCCAGCATTTT
TRBJ2-6 TRBV28 20 . TRBD2 CASSFSFSIAGFSGANVLTF TGTGCCAGCAGTTTCTCCTTTTCGATAGCGGGGTTCTCTGGGGCCAACGTCCTGACTTTC
TRBJ2-5 TRBV9 15 . . CASSTAGGSWETQYF TGTGCCAGCAGCACAGCCGGAGGATCCTGGGAGACCCAGTACTTC
TRBJ2-1 TRBV6-6 12 . . CASSFRIGEQFF TGTGCCAGCAGTTTCCGCATAGGTGAGCAGTTCTTC